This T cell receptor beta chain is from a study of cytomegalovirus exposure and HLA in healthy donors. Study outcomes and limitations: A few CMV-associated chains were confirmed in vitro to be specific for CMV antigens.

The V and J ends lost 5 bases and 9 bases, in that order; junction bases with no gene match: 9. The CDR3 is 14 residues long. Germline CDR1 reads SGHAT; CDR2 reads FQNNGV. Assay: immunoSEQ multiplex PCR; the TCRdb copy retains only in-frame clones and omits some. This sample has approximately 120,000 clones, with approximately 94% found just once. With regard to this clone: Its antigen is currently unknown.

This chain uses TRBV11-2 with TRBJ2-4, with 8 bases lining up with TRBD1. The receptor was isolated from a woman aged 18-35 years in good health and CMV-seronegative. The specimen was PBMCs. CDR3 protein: CASSVTGVYSIQYF. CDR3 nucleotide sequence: TGTGCCAGCAGCGTGACAGGGGTTTACTCCATTCAGTACTTC.